This TCR beta chain originates from a study of CD8 T cells in ankylosing spondylitis. CDR3 length equals 16 residues. Germline CDR1 and CDR2: SEHNR and FQNEAQ (reference sequence). The ends lost 1 base at V and 9 bases at J; junction bases unmatched: 11. TCRdb fed the 5' RACE reads into MiXCR, producing one record per CDR3 protein. The repertoire consists of roughly 240,000 distinct CDR3 sequences, with less than 9.5% occurring once and the leading ten covering around 4.4%. The sequencing input was blood, either unsorted or a sorted T cell fraction (not recorded which). The chain carries TRBV7-9 and TRBJ2-1; 8 bases fit TRBD2. This TCR was sampled from a female donor with ankylosing spondylitis or in good health (not recorded which). The CDR3 DNA is TGTGCCAGCAGCTTAGGTGGGGATAGCGGGACACGTGAGCAGTTCTTC. Translation gives CASSLGGDSGTREQFF.